This T cell receptor beta chain came from a study of blood T cell repertoires in COVID-19. Background on the study: Samples representing acute and convalescent COVID-19 were sourced from the United States, Italy and Spain. T cells, B-cell-depleted T cells, or PBMCs provided the cDNA or gDNA that served as material.

Enrolment of Seattle patients took place during active infection, and they were followed longitudinally. In the authors' workflow: For nucleated cells, counts were estimated from reference gene primer amplification. Generated by immunoSEQ multiplex PCR, the TCRdb table keeps only in-frame clones and is missing some. V, J and clone size are taken as reported in that table, and D and trimming were inferred from the DNA itself. The sample shows under 450,000 clones, more than 70% of them seen only once. The ends lost 9 bases at V and 5 bases at J; junction bases unmatched: 12. Germline CDR1 WNHNN, CDR2 SYGVQD (reference sequence). The CDR3 sequence is 14 residues long.

J is TRBJ1-1 and V is TRBV10-1; TRBD1 aligns across 7 bases. This receptor was identified in a woman between 45 and 60 years old with COVID-19, enrolled during active disease. Sequenced material: peripheral blood. The CDR3 region is CASGCTGDNTEAFF. The CDR3 nucleotides read TGCGCCAGTGGATGTACAGGGGACAATACTGAAGCTTTCTTT.